What follows are 5 T cell receptor beta chains derived from one specimen sequenced in a study of blood T cell repertoires in COVID-19. The method was immunoSEQ multiplex PCR; TCRdb's version includes in-frame clones alone and lacks a portion of them. The data hold around 23,000 clones, with 65% to 75% observed a single time. The sample comprised peripheral blood. These receptors came from a man over 45 with COVID-19, enrolled during active disease.

The sample holds a few counts of this clone. This chain links TRBV6-5 with TRBJ1-2; 9 nucleotides align to TRBD1. The CDR3 spans 14 residues. Unmatched junction bases numbered 5, after V lost 5 bases and J lost 4 bases. Germline CDR1 and CDR2: MNHEY and SVGAGI. CDR3 region: CASSTYRGLYGYTF. The CDR3 DNA reads TGTGCCAGCAGTACTTACAGGGGGCTCTATGGCTACACCTTC.

This chain connects TRBV19 to TRBJ1-5; D might be TRBD1 (6 bases). The CDR3 spans 17 residues. The ends were cut back, 7 bases at V and 1 base at J, with 20 bases in the middle. In germline, CDR1 is LNHDA, CDR2 SQIVND (reference sequence). CDR3 region: CASTDPTGYSSNQPQHF. The CDR3 nucleotides read TGTGCCAGTACCGACCCTACAGGGTATTCGAGCAATCAGCCCCAGCATTTT.

This chain links TRBV7-9 with TRBJ2-3; 9 bases agree with TRBD1. J was trimmed by 8 bases and V by 5 bases; bases with no gene match: 11. The CDR3 consists of 15 residues. Germline V gene lookup returns CDR1 SEHNR and CDR2 FQNEAQ (reference sequence). The CDR3 DNA reads TGTGCCAGCAGCGCTACCGGGACAGGGCGCGGTACGCAGTATTTT. This translates into CASSATGTGRGTQYF.

The rearrangement uses TRBV4-1 and TRBJ1-4; TRBD1 aligns across 7 bases. The V segment lost 4 bases and the J segment 6 bases; nucleotides outside the gene matches: 11. CDR3 length: 16 residues. CDR1 is MGHRA and CDR2 is YSYEKL in the germline V gene. The chain's CDR3 is CASSRTQGPRHEKLFF. In nucleotides, the CDR3 is TGCGCCAGCAGCCGGACACAGGGGCCCCGGCATGAAAAACTGTTTTTT.

This chain joins TRBV5-1 and TRBJ2-5; no reliable D call. The CDR3 is 15 amino acids. The V gene lost 7 bases and the J gene lost 4 bases, with 20 bases spanning the gap. Germline V CDR1 and CDR2: SGHRS, YFSETQ. This CDR3 reads CASRVRGESRETQYF. The CDR3 DNA sequence: TGCGCCAGCCGCGTACGCGGCGAGTCGCGAGAGACCCAGTACTTC.